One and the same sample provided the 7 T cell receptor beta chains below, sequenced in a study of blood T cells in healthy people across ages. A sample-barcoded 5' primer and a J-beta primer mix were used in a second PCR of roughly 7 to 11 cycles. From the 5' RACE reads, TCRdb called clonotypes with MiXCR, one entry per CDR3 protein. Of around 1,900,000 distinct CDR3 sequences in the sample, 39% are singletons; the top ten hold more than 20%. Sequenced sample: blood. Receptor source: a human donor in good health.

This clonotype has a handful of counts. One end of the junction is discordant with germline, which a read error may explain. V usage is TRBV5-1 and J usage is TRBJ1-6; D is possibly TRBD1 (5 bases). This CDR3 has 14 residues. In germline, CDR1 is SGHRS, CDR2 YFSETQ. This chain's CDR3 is CASSLAGSNSPLHF. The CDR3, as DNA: TGTGCCAGCAGCTTAGCAGGGTCCAATTCACCCCTCCACTTT.

This CDR3 reads CASRKDGTRETQYF. CDR3 bases: TGTGCCAGCAGAAAAGACGGGACTAGGGAGACCCAGTACTTC. The V gene is TRBV7-2, the J gene TRBJ2-4, with TRBD2 identical over 8 bases. Near its end, the DNA agrees better with TRBJ2-5, so the J call may be wrong. The CDR3 totals 14 residues. Looked up from germline, CDR1 is SGHTA and CDR2 is FQGNSA.

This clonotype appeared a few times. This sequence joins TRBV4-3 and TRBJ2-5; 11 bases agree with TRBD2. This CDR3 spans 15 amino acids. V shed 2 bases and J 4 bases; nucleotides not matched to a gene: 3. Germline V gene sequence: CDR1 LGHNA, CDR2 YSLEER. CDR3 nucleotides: TGCGCCAGCAGCCAACAACTAGCGGGGGTAGAGACCCAGTACTTC. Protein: CASSQQLAGVETQYF.

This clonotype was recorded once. The CDR3 coding sequence is TGCGCCAGCAGCCAAGTCTACCGGGCACCCGGCTACACCTTC. Its protein product is CASSQVYRAPGYTF. The chain carries TRBV4-3 and TRBJ1-2; unclear D gene. Germline V gene lookup returns CDR1 LGHNA and CDR2 YSLEER. V was clipped by 1 base and J by 8 bases, with 14 bases between them. The CDR3 totals 14 residues.

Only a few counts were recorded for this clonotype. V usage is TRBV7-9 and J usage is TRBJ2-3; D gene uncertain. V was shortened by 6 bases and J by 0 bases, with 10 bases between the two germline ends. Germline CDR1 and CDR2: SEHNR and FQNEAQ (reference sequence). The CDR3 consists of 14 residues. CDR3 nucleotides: TGTGCCAGCAGTTCTACACCTAGCACAGATACGCAGTATTTT. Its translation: CASSSTPSTDTQYF. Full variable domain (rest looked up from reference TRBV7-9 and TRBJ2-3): DTGVSQNPRHKITKRGQNVTFRCDPISEHNRLYWYRQTLGQGPEFLTYFQNEAQLEKSRLLSDRFSAERPKGSFSTLEIQRTEQGDSAMYLCASSSTPSTDTQYFGPGTRLTVL.

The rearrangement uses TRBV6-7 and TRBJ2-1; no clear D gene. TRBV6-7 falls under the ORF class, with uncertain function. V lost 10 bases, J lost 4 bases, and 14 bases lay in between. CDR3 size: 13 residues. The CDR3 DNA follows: TGTGCCACCAATCAGAATTTATACAATGAGCAGTTCTTC. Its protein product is CATNQNLYNEQFF.

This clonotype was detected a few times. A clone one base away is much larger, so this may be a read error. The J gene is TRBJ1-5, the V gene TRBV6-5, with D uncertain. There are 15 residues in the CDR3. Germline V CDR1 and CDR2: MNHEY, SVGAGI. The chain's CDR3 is CAGSYSPDGNQPQHF. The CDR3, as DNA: TGTGCCGGCAGTTACAGCCCGGACGGCAATCAGCCCCAGCATTTT.